The sample holds a few counts of the clone carrying this TCR beta chain. This CDR3 is 12 amino acids long. Trimming left V 2 bases short and J 7 bases short, with 9 bases between. Germline V CDR1 and CDR2: SNHLY, FYNNEI. This table comes from immunoSEQ multiplex PCR, and its TCRdb copy is limited to in-frame clones, with some not included. The sample records around 200,000 clones, roughly 86% being singletons. The data belong to a study of blood T cell repertoires in COVID-19. The sequenced sample was peripheral blood. This sequence was found in a man aged 35 to 55 with active or convalescent COVID-19. The chain joins TRBV2 to TRBJ2-7; TRBD2 is a possible D gene (5 bases). The CDR3 DNA follows: TGTGCCAGCAGTGAACTAGCCGGGGAGCAGTACTTC. This translates into CASSELAGEQYF.